This is a list of T cell receptor beta chains from one sample in a study of CD8 T cells in ankylosing spondylitis. TCRdb recomputed calls from the 5' RACE reads with MiXCR, one row per CDR3 protein. Here the sample spans about 510,000 distinct CDR3 sequences, roughly 5.2% being singletons. The sample consisted of blood, either unsorted or a sorted T cell fraction (not recorded which). These receptors all come from a male donor with ankylosing spondylitis. CDR3s leave out the opening cysteine and the closing phenylalanine or tryptophan. D genes are given only for firm matches.

J gene | V gene | D gene | CDR3 protein
TRBJ2-7 | TRBV6-2/TRBV6-3 | NA | ASKEQGVGEQY
TRBJ1-1 | TRBV10-3 | NA | AIRGRDTNTEAF
TRBJ1-2 | TRBV24-1 | NA | ATSARNYGYT
TRBJ2-7 | TRBV6-5 | NA | ASSYWSPRAYEQY
TRBJ2-2 | TRBV5-1 | TRBD1 | ASMTGTGGSGELF
TRBJ2-3 | TRBV7-2 | NA | ASSLTPSDTQY
TRBJ2-7 | TRBV20-1 | TRBD2 | SATGTSVLYEQY
TRBJ2-1 | TRBV18 | NA | ASSPRAEGGNEQF
TRBJ1-1 | TRBV15 | NA | ATSRVDSRNTEAF
TRBJ1-2 | TRBV7-6 | NA | ASSLRAGAYGYT
TRBJ2-4 | TRBV20-1 | NA | SARGNPIQY
TRBJ1-1 | TRBV7-9 | NA | ASSHLGTEAF
TRBJ2-3 | TRBV4-3 | TRBD2 | ASSPKGLASQDTQY
TRBJ1-5 | TRBV4-1 | NA | ASSQRPGDIDQPQH
TRBJ2-3 | TRBV11-2 | TRBD2 | ASSLRVNAAGSLGTDTQY
TRBJ2-6 | TRBV2 | NA | ASKFSGANVLT
TRBJ2-7 | TRBV21-1 | NA | AIETSGSYEQY
TRBJ2-3 | TRBV6-1 | NA | ASSEGWSADTQY
TRBJ1-5 | TRBV6-1 | TRBD1 | ASSRSRTGWEQPQH
TRBJ2-7 | TRBV7-6 | NA | ASSLAYAGAREQY